The 32 T cell receptor beta chains below were found in one sample sequenced in a study of vaccination and CD4 T cells after COVID-19. The assay that was used to sequence DNA from cultured CD4+ T cells was the Oncomine TCR Beta short-read assay. TCRdb re-called the PCR reads through MiXCR, storing one row per CDR3 protein. The sample holds approximately 19,000 distinct CDR3 sequences, about 73% seen once. The antigens these receptors bind are not known. Treatment described: 10-day PBMC culture with coronavirus spike peptide pools or control peptides (ViraFEST assay). The sequenced material came from CD4+ T cells from blood, cultured in vitro. The source is a human donor who had recovered from COVID-19.

The rearrangement links TRBV6-1 to TRBJ1-1; 8 bases line up with TRBD1. Trimming at V came to 4 bases and at J to 3 bases, leaving 4 bases not matched to a gene. The CDR3 consists of 14 residues. Germline lookup yields CDR1 MNHNS and CDR2 SASEGT. The CDR3 here is CASSVRGRDTEAFF. The CDR3 DNA is TGTGCCAGCAGTGTCAGGGGGCGGGACACTGAAGCTTTCTTT.

This clonotype has only one observation. The V gene is TRBV27, the J gene TRBJ1-4; D possibly corresponds to TRBD1 (6 bases). Germline values: CDR1 MNHEY, CDR2 SMNVEV (reference sequence). This CDR3 is 13 amino acids long. V dropped 5 bases and J dropped 8 bases, with 12 bases sitting between them. The CDR3 spells CASSPRTVEKLFF. Here the CDR3 DNA reads TGTGCCAGCAGTCCTCGGACAGTGGAAAAACTGTTTTTT.

V is TRBV7-3 and J is TRBJ2-1, with 14 bases identical to TRBD2. CDR3 size: 16 residues. The germline V gene has CDR1 SGHTA and CDR2 FQGTGA. The ends lost 2 bases at V and 7 bases at J; junction bases unmatched: 4. CDR3 amino acids: CASSLGGLAGANEQFF. CDR3 bases: TGTGCCAGCAGCTTAGGGGGACTAGCGGGAGCTAATGAGCAGTTCTTC. Full variable domain (missing parts from reference TRBV7-3 and TRBJ2-1): GAGVSQTPSNKVTEKGKYVELRCDPISGHTALYWYRQSLGQGPEFLIYFQGTGAADDSGLPNDRFFAVRPEGSVSTLKIQRTERGDSAVYLCASSLGGLAGANEQFFGPGTRLTVL.

The V call is TRBV11-3, the J call TRBJ1-1, with 7 bases that match TRBD1. The CDR3 has 13 amino acids. Germline V gene data show CDR1 as SGHNT and CDR2 as YENEEA. The junction had 2 bases not matched to a gene; V was cut back by 5 bases and J by 2 bases. The CDR3, as DNA: TGTGCCAGCAGCGGGACAGCCAACACTGAAGCTTTCTTT. The encoded protein is CASSGTANTEAFF.

The chain links TRBV7-2 to TRBJ1-6; the D is unclear. Germline V CDR1 and CDR2: SGHTA, FQGNSA. V was shortened by 1 base and J by 8 bases, with 12 bases between the two germline ends. This CDR3 spans 15 amino acids. This CDR3 reads CASSLVGGLDSPLHF. The CDR3 DNA follows: TGTGCCAGCAGCTTAGTTGGAGGGTTGGATTCACCCCTCCACTTT.

This clonotype was seen only a few times. The gene calls are TRBV20-1 and TRBJ2-3; D is perhaps TRBD2 (6 bases). V was cut by 3 bases and J by 0 bases, with 34 bases left in between. The germline gives CDR1 DFQATT, CDR2 SNEGSKA (reference sequence). The CDR3 has 22 residues. CDR3 sequence: CSASPQPGTWAFSRTSTDTQYF. CDR3 bases: TGCAGTGCTAGTCCACAACCCGGGACTTGGGCCTTTAGTCGCACTAGCACAGATACGCAGTATTTT.

In nucleotides, the CDR3 is TGTGCCAGCACCCTAGGTGGTTCCCCTTCCTATGGCTACACCTTC. The encoded protein is CASTLGGSPSYGYTF. The V gene is TRBV6-1, the J gene TRBJ1-2; D is unresolved. This CDR3 region has 15 residues. The germline V gene encodes CDR1 MNHNS and CDR2 SASEGT. Deletions cut 7 bases from V and 4 bases from J, with 19 bases between.

V and J are TRBV15 and TRBJ1-2; 7 bases are shared with TRBD1. The CDR3 extends over 14 amino acids. Germline CDR1 LNHNV, CDR2 YYDKDF (reference sequence). Trimming took 1 base from V and 4 from J; bases not matched to a gene: 3. The chain's CDR3 is CATSRARDSYGYTF. The CDR3 nucleotides read TGTGCCACCAGCAGAGCCAGGGACAGCTATGGCTACACCTTC.

The V gene is TRBV4-2, the J gene TRBJ2-1; no clear D. CDR3 size: 14 residues. The ends were cut back, 2 bases at V and 7 bases at J, with 12 bases in the middle. Germline CDR1 is LGHNA and CDR2 is YNFKEQ. The chain's CDR3 is CASSQLTGGNEQFF. Written as DNA, the CDR3 is TGTGCCAGCAGCCAATTGACGGGTGGGAATGAGCAGTTCTTC.

A note on this clonotype: Mismatch with germline at one junction end may stem from a read error. The chain has TRBV18 and TRBJ1-6, with TRBD1 identical over 8 bases. Germline CDR1 is KGHSH and CDR2 is LQKENI. This CDR3 is built from 17 residues. CDR3 sequence: CASSPYGQGSDNSPLHF. In nucleotides, the CDR3 is TGTGCCAGCTCACCATACGGACAGGGCTCCGATAATTCACCCCTCCACTTT.

In regard to this clonotype: A junction end diverges from the germline sequence, so it may reflect a read error. The chain recombines TRBV7-6 with TRBJ2-5; 9 bases map to TRBD2. This CDR3 comprises 15 residues. From germline, CDR1 is SGHVS and CDR2 FNYEAQ. CDR3: CASSLGASGIETQYF. The CDR3, as DNA: TGTGCTAGCAGCTTAGGGGCTAGCGGGATTGAGACCCAGTACTTC.

The chain has TRBV20-1 and TRBJ1-5, with D tentatively TRBD1 (5 bases). The V end was cut by 3 bases, the J end by 6 bases, with 18 bases between. Per germline, CDR1 DFQATT and CDR2 SNEGSKA (reference sequence). This CDR3 is 15 amino acids long. The CDR3 bases are TGCAGTGCTAGGCAGCCCGGGACCGCTCTTCAGCCCCAGCATTTT. It yields the protein CSARQPGTALQPQHF.

This clonotype has only a few counts. The rearrangement joins TRBV15 to TRBJ1-5, with TRBD1 identical over 9 bases. Germline CDR1 is LNHNV and CDR2 is YYDKDF (reference sequence). The V segment lost 4 bases and the J segment 8 bases; nucleotides outside the gene matches: 3. The length of the CDR3 is 13 residues. The CDR3 nucleotides read TGTGCCACCAGCATGGACAGGGGAGAGCCCCAGCATTTT. Protein product: CATSMDRGEPQHF.

The V call is TRBV6-1, the J call TRBJ1-2; D remains unclear. Per the germline V gene, CDR1 is MNHNS and CDR2 is SASEGT. The CDR3 consists of 14 residues. V was cut by 1 base and J by 5 bases, with 11 bases left in between. CDR3 residues: CASSEEEGWYGYTF. Written as DNA, the CDR3 is TGTGCCAGCAGTGAAGAGGAGGGTTGGTATGGCTACACCTTC.

V and J are TRBV19 and TRBJ1-1, with no clear D. In germline, CDR1 is LNHDA, CDR2 SQIVND (reference sequence). The CDR3 covers 14 residues. The V gene lost 7 bases and the J gene lost 4 bases, with 16 bases spanning the gap. The DNA for the CDR3 is TGTGCCAGTAAAGGCCAAGTCCCAGGCACTGAAGCTTTCTTT. It translates to CASKGQVPGTEAFF.

The chain joins TRBV29-1 to TRBJ1-2; maybe TRBD1 (5 bases). This CDR3 is 11 amino acids long. Germline-derived CDR1 and CDR2 are SQVTM and ANQGSEA. Deletions cut 5 bases from V and 8 bases from J, with 12 bases between. CDR3 loop: CSVQGYGGYTF. The CDR3 nucleotides read TGCAGCGTTCAGGGTTACGGCGGCTACACCTTC. Variable domain in full (rest from reference TRBV29-1 and TRBJ1-2): SAVISQKPSRDICQRGTSLTIQCQVDSQVTMMFWYRQQPGQSLTLIATANQGSEATYESGFVIDKFPISRPNLTFSTLTVSNMSPEDSSIYLCSVQGYGGYTFGSGTRLTVV.

This rearrangement joins TRBV2 to TRBJ1-1; D unclear. The CDR3 has 14 residues. Per the germline V gene, CDR1 is SNHLY and CDR2 is FYNNEI. Trimming pared 4 bases from V and 2 bases from J, leaving 11 bases between. CDR3 nucleotides: TGTGCCAGCAGTGCTGGACTGCCAAACACTGAAGCTTTCTTT. Translating gives CASSAGLPNTEAFF. Using reference TRBV2 and TRBJ1-1 for the parts outside the CDR3, the full variable domain is EPEVTQTPSHQVTQMGQEVILRCVPISNHLYFYWYRQILGQKVEFLVSFYNNEISEKSEIFDDQFSVERPDGSNFTLKIRSTKLEDSAMYFCASSAGLPNTEAFFGQGTRLTVV.

In this sample, this clonotype turned up a few times. The chain employs TRBV2 and TRBJ1-6; the D is unclear. V shed 4 bases and J shed 5 bases, with 15 bases lying between them. This CDR3 is 16 amino acids long. CDR1 and CDR2 from the germline V gene are SNHLY and FYNNEI. As DNA, the CDR3 is TGTGCCAGCAGTGTGGAAGGCGGAGGGAATAATTCACCCCTCCACTTT. It encodes CASSVEGGGNNSPLHF.

The chain links TRBV7-2 to TRBJ2-3; D is uncertain. V lost 5 bases to trimming and J lost 2 bases, with 5 bases between them. Germline V gene sequence: CDR1 SGHTA, CDR2 FQGNSA. The CDR3 has 12 residues. The CDR3, as DNA: TGTGCCAGCAGCCACTACACAGATACGCAGTATTTT. This gives the protein CASSHYTDTQYF.

The DNA for the CDR3 is TGTGCCAGCAGATCTGGACTAGCGGGAGTCTACAATGAGCAGTTCTTC. Translation: CASRSGLAGVYNEQFF. The V and J genes are TRBV11-1 and TRBJ2-1; TRBD2 agrees at 13 bases. Germline V gene lookup returns CDR1 SGHAT and CDR2 FQDESV (reference sequence). V trimming: 6 bases; J trimming: 3 bases; junction bases outside the gene matches: 5. The CDR3 covers 16 residues.

This chain joins TRBV2 and TRBJ1-5, with 8 bases aligning to TRBD1. This CDR3 contains 17 residues. Germline CDR1 and CDR2: SNHLY and FYNNEI. Trimming took 5 bases from V and 0 from J; bases not matched to a gene: 9. The CDR3 loop is CASSLNRGVYSNQPQHF. Written as DNA, the CDR3 is TGTGCCAGCAGTCTAAACAGGGGGGTATATAGCAATCAGCCCCAGCATTTT.

This clonotype was seen once. The chain carries TRBV7-9 and TRBJ2-2; D uncertain. Germline V CDR1 and CDR2: SEHNR, FQNEAQ (reference sequence). The CDR3 runs 12 residues. Trimming took 5 bases from V and 2 from J, leaving 3 bases between them. The CDR3 coding sequence is TGTGCCAGCAGCACCAACACCGGGGAGCTGTTTTTT. It translates to CASSTNTGELFF.

The rearrangement links TRBV30 to TRBJ1-5; tentatively, D is TRBD1 (5 bases). Deletions cut 3 bases from V and 9 bases from J, with 18 bases between. Germline V gives CDR1 GTSNPN, CDR2 SVGIG (reference sequence). The CDR3 is 14 residues long. DNA for the CDR3: TGTGCCTGGAGCATACTCACGTCTCAGGGGCCCCAGCATTTT. Protein: CAWSILTSQGPQHF.

The chain combines TRBV27 with TRBJ1-2; 9 nucleotides line up with TRBD1. The V gene end was trimmed by 5 bases and the J gene end by 3 bases; junction bases not matched to a gene: 7. The CDR3 extends over 15 amino acids. Germline V CDR1 and CDR2: MNHEY, SMNVEV (reference sequence). DNA for the CDR3: TGTGCCAGCAGTCTAGGGGACAGGGTGGACTATGGCTACACCTTC. Protein: CASSLGDRVDYGYTF.

The chain carries TRBV7-2 and TRBJ2-5; D ambiguous. The V and J ends lost 6 bases and 5 bases respectively, with 10 bases between them. Looked up from germline, CDR1 is SGHTA and CDR2 is FQGNSA. CDR3 length: 12 residues. This CDR3 is CASRVRGETQYF. In nucleotides, the CDR3 is TGTGCCAGCAGGGTACGTGGGGAGACCCAGTACTTC.

The chain is built from TRBV28 and TRBJ2-5, with D uncertain. The CDR3 has 12 amino acids. Germline assignment: CDR1 MDHEN and CDR2 SYDVKM. V was shortened by 2 bases and J by 1 base, with 2 bases between the two germline ends. The CDR3 DNA sequence: TGTGCCAGCAGTTTAGCCCAAGAGACCCAGTACTTC. Amino acids: CASSLAQETQYF.

This sequence joins TRBV6-5 and TRBJ2-7; D possibly corresponds to TRBD2 (6 bases). Trimming shortened V by 2 bases and J by 3 bases, and 11 bases separated the two germline ends. The CDR3 runs to 14 residues. Germline V gene data show CDR1 as MNHEY and CDR2 as SVGAGI. The CDR3 is CASSYGTSYYEQYF. The CDR3 DNA sequence: TGTGCCAGCAGTTACGGGACTTCATACTACGAGCAGTACTTC.

The chain links TRBV25-1 to TRBJ1-3; D is perhaps TRBD1 (5 bases). This CDR3 region has 11 residues. With 4 bases removed from V and 14 bases from J, the gap between germline ends came to 12 bases. Germline V gene lookup returns CDR1 MGHDK and CDR2 SYGVNS. CDR3 bases: TGTGCCAGCAGTGCCTACCGGGACTTATATTTT. Its protein product is CASSAYRDLYF.

The V call is TRBV19, the J call TRBJ1-6; 9 bases agree with TRBD1. The CDR3 consists of 13 residues. With 6 bases clipped from V and 7 bases from J, the junction kept 1 base outside the gene matches. Germline-derived CDR1 and CDR2 are LNHDA and SQIVND (reference sequence). CDR3 loop: CASRGTGNSPLHF. The CDR3 DNA reads TGTGCCAGTAGGGGGACAGGGAATTCACCCCTCCACTTT.

Only a few counts were recorded for this clonotype. This chain uses TRBV20-1 with TRBJ2-5, with TRBD2 matching 9 bases. CDR3 size: 14 residues. V shed 1 base, J shed 7 bases, and the junction held 7 bases outside the gene matches. Germline assignment: CDR1 DFQATT and CDR2 SNEGSKA (reference sequence). As DNA, the CDR3 is TGCAGTGCTAGAGGGAGCGGGGGGTTAGGGACCCAGTACTTC. Translated, it gives CSARGSGGLGTQYF.

The rearrangement links TRBV27 to TRBJ2-3, with D perhaps TRBD2 (5 bases). From germline, CDR1 is MNHEY and CDR2 SMNVEV (reference sequence). V lost 1 base and J lost 3, with 14 bases in between. This CDR3 has 16 residues. The CDR3 nucleotides are TGTGCCAGCAGTTTATACTCGCGGGCTGGGACAGATACGCAGTATTTT. Amino acid sequence: CASSLYSRAGTDTQYF.

This chain links TRBV7-2 with TRBJ1-6; D not resolved. CDR1 is SGHTA and CDR2 is FQGNSA in the germline V gene. Trimming pared 3 bases from V and 8 bases from J, leaving 11 bases between. The CDR3 has 14 residues. CDR3 nucleotides: TGTGCCAGCAGCTTGAAAGCTGTGTATTCACCCCTCCACTTT. This sequence encodes CASSLKAVYSPLHF.